These 8 T cell receptor beta chains were sequenced from one sample in a study of T-cell reconstitution after alpha-beta-depleted transplantation in children. Unique molecular identifiers were used to barcode this TCRbeta library. TCRdb called the PCR reads again in MiXCR, with one record for every CDR3 protein. The sample carries 210,000 or so distinct CDR3 sequences, roughly 10% recorded once. The sample was PBMCs from the stem cell graft donor, taken from the stem cell graft. The receptors were gathered from a human donor who donated a stem cell graft to a child with acute lymphoblastic leukemia.

This clonotype was observed many times. J is TRBJ1-5 and V is TRBV4-1, with 9 bases matching TRBD1. The germline V gene has CDR1 MGHRA and CDR2 YSYEKL. The CDR3 spans 16 residues. V shed 4 bases, J shed 5 bases, and the junction held 9 bases outside the gene matches. CDR3 region: CASSPQMTGGYQPQHF. CDR3 nucleotides: TGCGCCAGCAGCCCGCAAATGACAGGGGGTTATCAGCCCCAGCATTTT.

This clonotype was seen a handful of times. The genes are TRBV5-5 and TRBJ2-5; perhaps TRBD1 as D (6 bases). The V gene lost 2 bases and the J gene lost 3 bases, with 14 bases spanning the gap. Germline V gene sequence: CDR1 SGHKS, CDR2 YYEKEE (reference sequence). This CDR3 spans 15 amino acids. The DNA for the CDR3 is TGTGCCAGCAGCTTTTCATGGACAGAAAAAGAGACCCAGTACTTC. Its protein product is CASSFSWTEKETQYF.

This clonotype was detected ten times or more. CDR3 nucleotide sequence: TGCAGCGCCAACACAGGGCGCGGCTACACCTTC. Translation: CSANTGRGYTF. This chain links TRBV29-1 with TRBJ1-2; tentatively, D is TRBD1 (6 bases). The CDR3 is made up of 11 amino acids. Deletions cut 7 bases from V and 8 bases from J, with 14 bases between. Per the germline V gene, CDR1 is SQVTM and CDR2 is ANQGSEA.

This clonotype came up a few times. J is TRBJ2-1 and V is TRBV3-1; no reliable D call. V was cut by 0 bases and J by 0 bases, with 6 bases left in between. CDR3 length equals 15 residues. Germline CDR1 reads LGHDT; CDR2 reads YNNKEL (reference sequence). The CDR3 bases are TGTGCCAGCAGCCAAGATCCCCGCTCCTACAATGAGCAGTTCTTC. Translating it yields CASSQDPRSYNEQFF.

The CDR3 here is CASSLHPDRTLGVEQYF. The CDR3 nucleotides are TGCGCCAGCAGCCTCCACCCGGACAGGACGTTAGGAGTTGAGCAGTACTTC. The rearrangement links TRBV5-1 to TRBJ2-7, with TRBD1 identical over 7 bases. The CDR3 totals 17 residues. Unmatched junction bases numbered 20, after V lost 4 bases and J lost 7 bases. CDR1 and CDR2 from the germline V gene are SGHRS and YFSETQ.

In this sample, this clonotype turned up many times. The chain carries TRBV12-3 or TRBV12-4 and TRBJ2-5; perhaps TRBD1 as D (5 bases). V lost 8 bases, J lost 8 bases, and 12 bases lay in between. The CDR3 contains 11 residues. CDR3 protein: CASLKGETQYF. In nucleotides, the CDR3 is TGTGCCAGCCTAAAAGGGGAAACCCAGTACTTC.

This clonotype was recorded many times. The rearrangement links TRBV24-1 to TRBJ2-4; 8 bases are shared with TRBD1. Germline CDR1 is KGHDR and CDR2 is SFDVKD. The V gene end was trimmed by 3 bases and the J gene end by 10 bases; junction bases not matched to a gene: 7. CDR3 length equals 14 residues. This CDR3 is CATSDPGQGGIQYF. CDR3 coding DNA: TGTGCCACCAGTGATCCAGGACAGGGTGGGATTCAGTACTTC.

This clonotype showed up just a few times. The genes are TRBV7-2 and TRBJ1-2; TRBD1 agrees at 9 bases. The CDR3 consists of 14 residues. Trimming took 4 bases from V and 2 from J; bases not matched to a gene: 2. Germline CDR1 reads SGHTA; CDR2 reads FQGNSA. The chain's CDR3 is CASSSTGGNYGYTF. CDR3 DNA: TGTGCCAGCAGCTCCACAGGGGGCAACTATGGCTACACCTTC.